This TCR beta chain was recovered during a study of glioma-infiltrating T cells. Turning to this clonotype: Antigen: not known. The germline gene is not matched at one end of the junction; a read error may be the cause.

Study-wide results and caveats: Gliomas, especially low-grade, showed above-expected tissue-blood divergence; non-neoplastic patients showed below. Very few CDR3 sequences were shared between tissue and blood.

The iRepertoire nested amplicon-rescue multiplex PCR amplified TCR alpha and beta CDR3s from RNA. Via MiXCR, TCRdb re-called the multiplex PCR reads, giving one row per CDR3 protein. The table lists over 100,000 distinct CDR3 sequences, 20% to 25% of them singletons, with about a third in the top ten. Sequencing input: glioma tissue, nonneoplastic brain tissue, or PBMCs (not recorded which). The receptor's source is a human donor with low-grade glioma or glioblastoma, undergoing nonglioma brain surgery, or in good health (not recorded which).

CDR3 sequence: CASSYLFDGGKFEETKYF. The DNA for the CDR3 is TGTGCCAGCAGTTACCTCTTCGACGGGGGGAAGTTCGAGGAGACCAAGTACTTC. The V and J genes are TRBV6-2 or TRBV6-3 and TRBJ2-5; 7 bases are a match to TRBD2. The CDR3 is made up of 18 amino acids. CDR1 and CDR2 (germline): MNHEY, SVGEGT.